Below are 5 T cell receptor beta chains sequenced from a single sample in a study of T cell changes during pregnancy in multiple sclerosis. Sequenced by immunoSEQ multiplex PCR; TCRdb stores in-frame clones only, minus some. Found here are about 44,000 clones, about 89% of them singletons; the top ten hold around 0.63%. The sample in question was CD4+ T cells from peripheral blood mononuclear cells, obtained in the first trimester of pregnancy. Receptors were obtained from a female donor with multiple sclerosis, enrolled in a pregnancy study.

The gene calls are TRBV9 and TRBJ2-3, with 8 bases lining up with TRBD1. This CDR3 spans 16 amino acids. CDR1 SGDLS and CDR2 YYNGEE come from the germline V gene. After removal of 0 bases from V and 2 bases from J, the junction contained 5 bases not matched to a gene. Here the CDR3 reads CASSVDDRGSTDTQYF. In DNA form, the CDR3 reads TGTGCCAGCAGCGTAGACGACAGGGGATCCACAGATACGCAGTATTTT.

The V gene is TRBV6-6, the J gene TRBJ2-3; 8 bases align to TRBD2. V gave up 4 bases and J gave up 2 bases; unmatched junction bases: 2. This CDR3 has 14 amino acids. CDR1 MNHNY and CDR2 SVGAGI come from the germline V gene (reference sequence). The CDR3 sequence is CASSLAGYTDTQYF. The DNA for the CDR3 is TGTGCCAGCAGTTTAGCGGGATACACAGATACGCAGTATTTT.

The CDR3, as DNA: TGTGCCAGTAGTACCCTACTCATCACACGGGACAGGGGACAAAACATTCAGTACTTC. As protein: CASSTLLITRDRGQNIQYF. This sequence joins TRBV19 and TRBJ2-4, with 10 bases lining up with TRBD1. Trimming removed 4 bases from V and 5 bases from J; junction bases left unmatched: 17. This CDR3 has 19 residues. Germline values: CDR1 LNHDA, CDR2 SQIVND (reference sequence).

The rearrangement links TRBV5-4 to TRBJ1-4, with unresolved D. V lost 4 bases, J lost 5 bases, and 9 bases lay in between. From germline, CDR1 is SGHNT and CDR2 YYREEE (reference sequence). The CDR3 contains 13 residues. CDR3 sequence reads: CASSAPRNEKLFF. As DNA, the CDR3 is TGTGCCAGCAGCGCACCGAGGAATGAAAAACTGTTTTTT.

Points on this clone: One end of the junction does not line up with germline, which may come from a read error. The chain carries TRBV6-1 and TRBJ1-2; the D gene is possibly TRBD1 (6 bases). CDR1 and CDR2 from the germline V gene are MNHNS and SASEGT. The CDR3 contains 14 residues. CDR3 coding DNA: TGTGCCGGCCGCACGATTAACCGGGACAAGAATCTCCACTTC. This translates into CAGRTINRDKNLHF.